The T cell receptor beta chain under discussion was sequenced for a study of monozygotic twins with inflammatory bowel disease. The CDR3 length is 19 residues. Germline V gives CDR1 SNHLY, CDR2 FYNNEI. TCRdb reanalyzed the 5' RACE reads and collapses them to one entry per CDR3 protein, without DNA. Recorded for this sample: fewer than 550,000 distinct CDR3 sequences. This TCR derives from a human donor with ulcerative colitis or Crohn's disease, or a healthy co-twin of an affected twin (not recorded which). The material sequenced was blood. The chain is built from TRBV2 and TRBJ2-6; the TCRdb call, TRBD1, lacks DNA for checking. The chain's CDR3 is CASSEGARGRLFGANVLTF.